This T cell receptor beta chain was identified during a study of blood T cell repertoires in COVID-19 (dated by TCRdb to about 2020). For context, the study as a whole: The collaborator samples originated in the United States, Italy and Spain and spanned the acute and convalescent phases of COVID-19. The prospective study material was composed of cDNA or gDNA derived from T cells, B-cell-depleted T cells, or PBMCs. The dataset comprised deeply sampled blood TCRbeta repertoires from subjects exposed to, actively infected with, or recovered from COVID-19. The repertoires were made available in a free public database intended to serve as a resource for research on the immune response to SARS-CoV-2. The samples were drawn from two sources: the first 160 participants of the ongoing ImmuneRACE study, and some 1,300 subjects contributed by 6 global collaborators. A de-identified subject ID, COVID-19 status, age in years and sex were almost always included in the sample metadata. Where HLA class I and class II types were available, the types were taken from metadata supplied by the sample provider, not from assay-based typing. Beyond this particular receptor, the publication reports: The quantity of clinical and demographic metadata differed by source and by participant and was supplied without curation.

Comments on this clone: Which antigen it targets is not known. Base quality data are lacking; no much larger clone is found one base away.

CDR1 and CDR2 are drawn from the germline V gene: MNHEY, SVGAGI. The CDR3 numbers 13 residues from cysteine through phenylalanine. The retained sequence is limited to the CDR3, 39 bases, with the frame set at the first base. Trimming removed 7 bases from V and 1 base from J, leaving 7 bases between the germline ends. Each collaborating institution followed its own protocols to collect whole blood in K2EDTA tubes. For TCRbeta analysis, collaborators shipped samples in one of three forms: frozen whole blood, isolated PBMCs, or DNA extracted from either of those sample types. The immunoSEQ Assay, a bias-controlled multiplex PCR, was used to amplify TCRbeta CDR3 regions from genomic DNA. As for the original processing: Within the assay, amplification of reference gene primers was used to estimate how many nucleated cells each sample contained. To quantify the absolute abundance of each unique TCRbeta CDR3 rearrangement, sequence reads were collapsed and filtered. For each sample, productive Simpson clonality was calculated as the square root of Simpson's diversity index across productive rearrangements. The clones in this table, taken by TCRdb from immuneACCESS, are in-frame only. Not every clone is retained; where verified, under half of the shortfall comes from an unresolved V gene, and the cause of the rest is unknown. The D gene and trimming were derived from the DNA, and the V and J assignments and clone size from that table. The sample table shows approximately 300,000 clones, and around 89% are seen once. The ten largest clonotypes hold about 0.8% of the sample.

The rearranged segments are TRBV6-5 and TRBJ2-2, with the D gene not clear enough to name. Sequencing used peripheral blood. This TCR derives from a man aged 25 to 45 with acute or convalescent COVID-19. CDR3 protein: CASKSENTGELFF. The nucleotide sequence reads TGTGCCAGCAAGTCAGAGAACACCGGGGAGCTGTTTTTT.